Sequencing of this T cell receptor beta chain was carried out in a study of shared clonotypes between healthy human individuals. As for the study in general: Donors were two women and a few men aged 18 to 49.

About this clone itself: The same CDR3 can be traced to other DNA sequences in this sample.

TCRdb keeps only in-frame clones here, not all; method: immunoSEQ multiplex PCR. The profile shows approximately 1.5 million clones, 95% to 99% of them singletons. V was cut by 0 bases and J by 2 bases, with 8 bases left in between. The CDR3 length is 15 residues. The V gene's germline CDR1 is SGHNT and CDR2 YYREEE (reference sequence). Sequences were obtained from naive CD4+ T cells sorted from blood. Subset: CD45RA+ positively selected. The receptor was derived from a man aged 30-40 years in good health. This chain joins TRBV5-4 and TRBJ1-4; weak D call: TRBD1 (5 bases). CDR3 sequence reads: CASSLGGATNEKLFF. The CDR3 DNA is TGTGCCAGCAGCTTGGGCGGGGCCACTAATGAAAAACTGTTTTTT.